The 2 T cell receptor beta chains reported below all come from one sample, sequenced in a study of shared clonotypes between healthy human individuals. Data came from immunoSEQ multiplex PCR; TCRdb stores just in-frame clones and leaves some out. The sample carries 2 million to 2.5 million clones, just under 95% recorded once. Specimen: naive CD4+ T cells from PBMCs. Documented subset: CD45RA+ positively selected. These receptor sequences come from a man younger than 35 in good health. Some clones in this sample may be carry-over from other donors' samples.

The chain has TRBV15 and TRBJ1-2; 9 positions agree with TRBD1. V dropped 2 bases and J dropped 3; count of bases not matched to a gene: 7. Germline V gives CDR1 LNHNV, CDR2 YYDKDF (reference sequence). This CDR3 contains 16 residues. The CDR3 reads CATSRPRQGDYYGYTF. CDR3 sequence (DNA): TGTGCCACCAGCAGACCCCGACAGGGGGATTACTATGGCTACACCTTC.

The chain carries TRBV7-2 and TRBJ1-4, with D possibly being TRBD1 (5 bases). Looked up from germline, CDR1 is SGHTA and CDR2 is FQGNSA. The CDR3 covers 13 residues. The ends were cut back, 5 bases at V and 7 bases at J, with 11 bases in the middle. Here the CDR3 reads CASSTGTSEKLFF. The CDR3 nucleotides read TGTGCCAGCAGCACCGGGACCTCTGAAAAACTGTTTTTT.